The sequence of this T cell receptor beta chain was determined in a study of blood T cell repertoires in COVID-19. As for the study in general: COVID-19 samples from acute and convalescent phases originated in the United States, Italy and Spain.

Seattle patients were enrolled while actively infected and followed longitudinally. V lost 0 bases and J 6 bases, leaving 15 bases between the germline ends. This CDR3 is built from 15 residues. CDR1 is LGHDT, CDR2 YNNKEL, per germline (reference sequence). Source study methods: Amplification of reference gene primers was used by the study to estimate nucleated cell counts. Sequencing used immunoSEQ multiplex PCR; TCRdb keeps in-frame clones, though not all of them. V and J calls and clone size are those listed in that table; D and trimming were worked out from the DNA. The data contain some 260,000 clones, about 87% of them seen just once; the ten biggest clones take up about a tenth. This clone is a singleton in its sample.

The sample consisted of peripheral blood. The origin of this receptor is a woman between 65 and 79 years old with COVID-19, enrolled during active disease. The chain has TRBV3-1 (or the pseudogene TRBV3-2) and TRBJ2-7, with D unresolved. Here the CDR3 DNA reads TGTGCCAGCAGCCAAGATTCCTCCCTCTTCCTCGAGCAGTACTTC. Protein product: CASSQDSSLFLEQYF.